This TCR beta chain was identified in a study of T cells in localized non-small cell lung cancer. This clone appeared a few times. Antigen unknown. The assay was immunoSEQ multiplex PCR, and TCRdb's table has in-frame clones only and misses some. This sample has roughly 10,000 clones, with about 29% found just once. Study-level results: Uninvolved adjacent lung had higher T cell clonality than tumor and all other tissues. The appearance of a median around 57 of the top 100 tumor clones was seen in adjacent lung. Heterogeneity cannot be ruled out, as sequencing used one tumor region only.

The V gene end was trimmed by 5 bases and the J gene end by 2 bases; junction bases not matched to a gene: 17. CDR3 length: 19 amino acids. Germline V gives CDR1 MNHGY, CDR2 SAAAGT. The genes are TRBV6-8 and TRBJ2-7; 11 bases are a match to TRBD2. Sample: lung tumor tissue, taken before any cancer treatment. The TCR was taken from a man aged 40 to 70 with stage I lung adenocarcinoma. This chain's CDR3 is CASSHHAPSTSGDPYEQYF. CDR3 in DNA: TGTGCCAGCAGTCACCATGCCCCCTCGACTAGCGGGGATCCCTACGAGCAGTACTTC.